A single sample gave rise to the 8 T cell receptor beta chains below, sequenced in a study of T cells in Graves' hyperthyroidism and ophthalmopathy. Amplified TCR beta CDR3 regions derived from RNA transcripts. During a first-round RT-PCR of the TCR CDR3, the HTBI primer set was used. TCRdb used MiXCR to reprocess the multiplex PCR reads, holding one entry per CDR3 protein. The table shows 300,000 to 450,000 distinct CDR3 sequences, with roughly 14% occurring only once. Sequencing was performed on blood. Every receptor here comes from a man aged 30-40 years with Graves' hyperthyroidism that later progressed to Graves' ophthalmopathy.

This clonotype was observed at least ten times. This sequence joins TRBV28 and TRBJ2-3, with 7 bases identical to TRBD2. Germline V gives CDR1 MDHEN, CDR2 SYDVKM. The CDR3 runs 12 residues. After removal of 8 bases from V and 2 bases from J, the junction contained 1 base not matched to a gene. The CDR3: CASAGVTDTQYF. CDR3 sequence (DNA): TGTGCCAGCGCGGGGGTCACAGATACGCAGTATTTT. Full variable domain (outside the CDR3, taken from reference TRBV28 and TRBJ2-3): DVKVTQSSRYLVKRTGEKVFLECVQDMDHENMFWYRQDPGLGLRLIYFSYDVKMKEKGDIPEGYSVSREKKERFSLILESASTNQTSMYLCASAGVTDTQYFGPGTRLTVL.

This clonotype was seen at least ten times. The genes are TRBV6-1 and TRBJ2-1, with D possibly matching TRBD1 (6 bases). The CDR3 length is 15 residues. V lost 5 bases and J lost 1, with 12 bases in between. Germline V lookup: CDR1 MNHNS, CDR2 SASEGT. The CDR3 DNA reads TGTGCCAGCAGTCCTTGGACAGATTCCTACAATGAGCAGTTCTTC. It is translated as CASSPWTDSYNEQFF.

This clonotype has just a few counts. The chain is built from TRBV13 and TRBJ1-6; 11 nucleotides match TRBD1. V dropped 5 bases and J dropped 9; count of bases not matched to a gene: 3. The CDR3 has 14 amino acids. Germline CDR1 is PRHDT and CDR2 is FYEKMQ (reference sequence). The CDR3 loop reads CASSNGQGASPLHF. In DNA, the CDR3 is TGTGCCAGCAGCAACGGACAGGGGGCTTCACCCCTCCACTTT.

Many counts were recorded for this clonotype. The J gene is TRBJ2-2, the V gene TRBV12-3 or TRBV12-4, with 9 nucleotides matching TRBD2. There are 17 residues in the CDR3. After removal of 1 base from V and 4 bases from J, the junction contained 7 bases not matched to a gene. CDR3 sequence (DNA): TGTGCCAGCAGTTTAGAGTCGGCGGGGGGGGGCACCGGGGAGCTGTTTTTT. It yields the protein CASSLESAGGGTGELFF.

This clonotype came up many times. The chain carries TRBV11-1 and TRBJ2-7, with D possibly being TRBD2 (5 bases). The CDR3 consists of 15 residues. Between the trimmed V and J ends, which lost 1 base and 1 base, there was a span of 11 bases. From germline, CDR1 is SGHAT and CDR2 FQDESV (reference sequence). The CDR3 DNA follows: TGTGCCAGCAGCTTAGGGAGGCTCCGATCCTACGAGCAGTACTTC. Residues: CASSLGRLRSYEQYF. Full variable domain (outside the CDR3, taken from reference TRBV11-1 and TRBJ2-7): EAEVAQSPRYKITEKSQAVAFWCDPISGHATLYWYRQILGQGPELLVQFQDESVVDDSQLPKDRFSAERLKGVDSTLKIQPAELGDSAMYLCASSLGRLRSYEQYFGPGTRLTVT.

The sample holds many counts of this clonotype. This chain links TRBV6-5 with TRBJ1-3; D remains unclear. CDR1 is MNHEY, CDR2 SVGAGI, per germline. The CDR3 contains 16 residues. The germline V and J ends were trimmed by 0 bases and 3 bases, with 12 bases remaining between them. The CDR3 DNA sequence: TGTGCCAGCAGTTACTCGTGGGCCACGGGTGGAAACACCATATATTTT. It specifies CASSYSWATGGNTIYF.

This clonotype occurred many times. V gene TRBV5-5 combines with J gene TRBJ2-1; TRBD1 is a possible D gene (5 bases). The germline V gene has CDR1 SGHKS and CDR2 YYEKEE (reference sequence). CDR3 length: 14 amino acids. Trimming took off 4 bases at V and 9 bases at J, with 17 bases between the two ends. For the CDR3, the DNA is TGTGCCAGCAGCCCCATAAGGGGCGTCAGTGAGCAGTTCTTC. Residues: CASSPIRGVSEQFF.

This clonotype was found many times. The chain uses TRBV12-3 or TRBV12-4 and TRBJ2-7, with 8 bases identical to TRBD2. The junction had 4 bases not matched to a gene; V was cut back by 1 base and J by 2 bases. The CDR3 loop spans 15 amino acids. The CDR3 DNA follows: TGTGCCAGCAGTTTAGAACTAGCGGCCCCCTACGAGCAGTACTTC. Translated: CASSLELAAPYEQYF.